The source of this T cell receptor beta chain is a study of molecular identifiers for immune sequencing clone quantification. From the PCR reads, TCRdb called clonotypes with MiXCR, one entry per CDR3 protein. The sample carries nearly 55,000 distinct CDR3 sequences, roughly 36% recorded once. Germline CDR1 and CDR2: SEHNR and FQNEAQ (reference sequence). CDR3 length: 15 residues. V lost 4 bases to trimming and J lost 2 bases; unmatched junction nucleotides: 5. This clonotype appeared many times. The chain recombines TRBV7-9 with TRBJ2-7; 10 bases match TRBD2. This TCR was recovered from a human donor in good health. Some libraries in this study had Jurkat cell RNA spiked in. Input material: naive CD8+ T cells from blood, with Jurkat cell RNA spiked in. Subset specified: FACS-sorted CD8+CD4-CCR7+CD45RA+ naive T cells. In DNA form, the CDR3 reads TGTGCCAGCAGCTCCCCCCTAGCGGGAGCCTACGAGCAGTACTTC. Residues: CASSSPLAGAYEQYF.